These 8 T cell receptor beta chains were sequenced from one sample in a study of identical twins. TCRdb ran MiXCR on the 5' RACE reads and lists one entry per CDR3 protein. Of around 500,000 distinct CDR3 sequences in the sample, approximately 15% were seen once. These same data were also listed under a study on yellow fever vaccine responses in identical twins.

Sequenced: CD4+ T cells sorted from blood. The receptors derive from a woman aged 18-29 years in good health.

In this sample, this clonotype turned up many times. The chain links TRBV6-5 to TRBJ1-2; D gene unclear. CDR1 and CDR2 (germline): MNHEY, SVGAGI. The CDR3 is 11 residues long. Trimming left V 8 bases short and J 5 bases short, with 9 bases between. The CDR3 DNA is TGTGCCAGCGTCGGTGGTTATGGCTACACCTTC. This encodes CASVGGYGYTF.

In its sample, this clonotype was seen a few times. The J gene is TRBJ2-7, the V gene TRBV18, with TRBD1 as a possible D gene (6 bases). The CDR3 is made up of 14 amino acids. V was trimmed by 5 bases and J by 5 bases, leaving 16 bases between them. Germline V lookup: CDR1 KGHSH, CDR2 LQKENI. The CDR3 region is CASSARPGTNEQYF. The CDR3 DNA reads TGTGCCAGCTCAGCACGTCCGGGGACAAACGAGCAGTACTTC. The full variable domain, its missing parts supplied by reference TRBV18 and TRBJ2-7, is NAGVMQNPRHLVRRRGQEARLRCSPMKGHSHVYWYRQLPEEGLKFMVYLQKENIIDESGMPKERFSAEFPKEGPSILRIQQVVRGDSAAYFCASSARPGTNEQYFGPGTRLTVT.

This chain connects TRBV10-3 to TRBJ1-4, with D perhaps matching TRBD1 (5 bases). Trimming took off 0 bases at V and 8 bases at J, with 13 bases between the two ends. The CDR3 spans 15 residues. The V gene's germline CDR1 is ENHRY and CDR2 SYGVKD. The CDR3, as DNA: TGTGCCATCAGTGAGTCTCTAGCCGGGGACGAAAAACTGTTTTTT. Amino acid sequence: CAISESLAGDEKLFF.

The V and J genes are TRBV2 and TRBJ1-2, with D possibly TRBD1 on 6 matching bases. The V gene's germline CDR1 is SNHLY and CDR2 FYNNEI. V was cut by 6 bases and J by 2 bases, with 13 bases left in between. The CDR3 consists of 14 residues. The CDR3 bases are TGTGCCAGCAGCGCGGACAGTCTAAACTATGGCTACACCTTC. This translates into CASSADSLNYGYTF.

The chain carries TRBV3-1 and TRBJ2-1; 11 nucleotides align to TRBD1. Germline CDR1 reads LGHDT; CDR2 reads YNNKEL (reference sequence). V gave up 0 bases and J gave up 4 bases; unmatched junction bases: 8. The CDR3 has 18 amino acids. The CDR3 coding sequence is TGTGCCAGCAGCCAAGACGGAGGTGGGACAGGGGGTTACAATGAGCAGTTCTTC. This sequence encodes CASSQDGGGTGGYNEQFF.

The genes are TRBV6-5 and TRBJ2-6; 9 positions agree with TRBD1. Germline CDR1 reads MNHEY; CDR2 reads SVGAGI. Trimming at V came to 0 bases and at J to 0 bases, leaving 3 bases not matched to a gene. This CDR3 comprises 18 residues. CDR3 loop: CASSYSLGQGSGANVLTF. In DNA form, the CDR3 reads TGTGCCAGCAGTTACTCGTTGGGACAGGGCTCTGGGGCCAACGTCCTGACTTTC.

This chain links TRBV6-4 with TRBJ1-1; TRBD1 matches 8 bases. V was pared by 4 bases and J by 0 bases, with 13 bases of the junction left unmatched. There are 18 residues in the CDR3. The germline V gene encodes CDR1 MRHNA and CDR2 SNTAGT. CDR3 in DNA: TGTGCCAGCAGTGCCCCAGGCGGGACAGGCAAGATGAACACTGAAGCTTTCTTT. Translating it yields CASSAPGGTGKMNTEAFF.

This clonotype came up many times. The chain combines TRBV4-2 with TRBJ2-3; 7 nucleotides agree with TRBD2. This CDR3 spans 14 amino acids. Trimming at V came to 0 bases and at J to 5 bases, leaving 2 bases not matched to a gene. Germline V gene lookup returns CDR1 LGHNA and CDR2 YNFKEQ. The CDR3 loop is CASSQDRGEDTQYF. CDR3 DNA sequence: TGTGCCAGCAGCCAAGATCGGGGGGAAGATACGCAGTATTTT.